The rows below give T cell receptor beta chains drawn from one sample of a study of early T cells in non-severe SARS-CoV-2 infection. TCRdb itself ran the 5' RACE reads through MiXCR, one entry per CDR3 protein. The sample yields around 28,000 distinct CDR3 sequences, 4.5% to 5.5% seen once. Source material: whole blood. The receptor source for this set is an adult who was a healthcare worker with PCR-confirmed SARS-CoV-2 infection or an uninfected control (not recorded which). Both conserved end residues are part of each CDR3. A D gene is named only where the DNA matches it firmly. Part of the rows lack a size; the others show once, few, many or a class for expanded clones.

TGTGCCAGCAGTTATGATCGCCTGAACACTGAAGCTTTCTTT | CASSYDRLNTEAFF | few | TRBJ1-1 | TRBV6-5 | .
TGTGCCAGCAGCTTGGTGCGCGGCCCCGAGGGCTACACCTTC | CASSLVRGPEGYTF | many | TRBJ1-2 | TRBV5-6 | .
TGTGCCAGCAGCTTAGACCCCGACAGGGGGCAGAACTATGGCTACACCTTC | CASSLDPDRGQNYGYTF | many | TRBJ1-2 | TRBV11-3 | TRBD1
TGTGCCAGCAGTGGGACAGTTTATAATTCACCCCTCCACTTT | CASSGTVYNSPLHF | many | TRBJ1-6 | TRBV12-3/TRBV12-4 | TRBD1
TGTGCCAGCAGCGCCGGACATTTTAGTATCGACGCCAAAAACATTCAGTACTTC | CASSAGHFSIDAKNIQYF | many | TRBJ2-4 | TRBV7-9 | .
TGTGCCAGCAGCCAAGAGACTAGCGGGAGGGCCGCAGATACGCAGTATTTT | CASSQETSGRAADTQYF | few | TRBJ2-3 | TRBV4-2 | TRBD2
TGTGCCAGTAGTTTCTACGGTGATCAGCCCCAGCATTTT | CASSFYGDQPQHF | many | TRBJ1-5 | TRBV19 | .
TGCAGCGTTGGTATTGCCTACGAGCAGTACTTC | CSVGIAYEQYF | few | TRBJ2-7 | TRBV29-1 | .
TGTGCCAGCAGCTTAGGCATTGGAGGGCTCCACTATGGCTACACCTTC | CASSLGIGGLHYGYTF | many | TRBJ1-2 | TRBV7-6 | .
TGCGCCAGCAGCCATCAGACAGGGAACACCGGGGAGCTGTTTTTT | CASSHQTGNTGELFF | few | TRBJ2-2 | TRBV4-1 | .
TGCAGCGTCGATAGGACAGCGGATACTAACTATGGCTACACCTTC | CSVDRTADTNYGYTF | many | TRBJ1-2 | TRBV29-1 | .
TGTGCCACCAGTGAAGCCGGGACAGAGTACTTC | CATSEAGTEYF | many | TRBJ2-7 | TRBV24-1 | TRBD1
TGTGCCAGTAGTATACAGGGGCCCGGGGAGCTGTTTTTT | CASSIQGPGELFF | few | TRBJ2-2 | TRBV19 | .
TGTGCCAGCAGTTTAACGTTCCGGACTGATCCTAGAGGAGCTTTCTTT | CASSLTFRTDPRGAFF | . | TRBJ1-1 | TRBV28 | .
TGTGCCTGGATCATACAGGGTCGAGATCAGCCCCAGCATTTT | CAWIIQGRDQPQHF | . | TRBJ1-5 | TRBV30 | .
TGTGCCAGCAGTAACGCAGGGTCGAACTATGGCTACACCTTC | CASSNAGSNYGYTF | few | TRBJ1-2 | TRBV27 | .
TGTGCCAGCTCAAGTCTGACAGGGGAGGGCACTGAAGCTTTCTTT | CASSSLTGEGTEAFF | many | TRBJ1-1 | TRBV18 | TRBD1
TGTGCCAGCAGTCCGGCCATAGAGACCCAGTACTTC | CASSPAIETQYF | many | TRBJ2-5 | TRBV11-2 | .
TGTGCCAGCAATTTAGCGGCCGGACATATAAGCACAGATACGCAGTATTTT | CASNLAAGHISTDTQYF | few | TRBJ2-3 | TRBV2 | .
TGTGCCAGTACCACCCGGACAGGGGGCAATTCTCAGCCCCAGCATTTT | CASTTRTGGNSQPQHF | many | TRBJ1-5 | TRBV19 | TRBD1
TGTGCCAGCAGTTATTCTGAAGCTTTCTTT | CASSYSEAFF | many | TRBJ1-1 | TRBV6-6 | .
TGTGCCAGCTCACCACCTCTCTGGGGGCGGAATAGCAATCAGCCCCAGCATTTT | CASSPPLWGRNSNQPQHF | many | TRBJ1-5 | TRBV18 | .
TGCAGCGTTGCCGGAGGAGCGGGGGGGCGGGCAGATACGCAGTATTTT | CSVAGGAGGRADTQYF | many | TRBJ2-3 | TRBV29-1 | TRBD2
TGTGCCATCCAGGGGATCCCTCGCACAGATACGCAGTATTTT | CAIQGIPRTDTQYF | many | TRBJ2-3 | TRBV28 | .
TGTGCCAGCAGTCGCCCCGGGTCACGATTGTACGAGCAGTACTTC | CASSRPGSRLYEQYF | . | TRBJ2-7 | TRBV28 | .
TGTGCCATCAGTGAGTCGATACAGGGTGAAGCTTTCTTT | CAISESIQGEAFF | few | TRBJ1-1 | TRBV10-3 | .
TGTGCCAGCAGTTTATCGAAGACAGGGATCACTGAAGCTTTCTTT | CASSLSKTGITEAFF | . | TRBJ1-1 | TRBV27 | TRBD1
TGTGCCAGCAGCTTGGCTGGACAGGGAGGGACCACTGAAGCTTTCTTT | CASSLAGQGGTTEAFF | many | TRBJ1-1 | TRBV5-6 | TRBD1
TGTGCCAGCAGCTACCAGAACGGCTATGGCTACACCTTC | CASSYQNGYGYTF | . | TRBJ1-2 | TRBV7-9 | .
TGTGCCACCGAGGACAGGCCTCCTAACTATGGCTACACCTTC | CATEDRPPNYGYTF | many | TRBJ1-2 | TRBV19 | TRBD1
TGTGCCAGCAGCTTGAGTGGGGATGAGCAGTTCTTC | CASSLSGDEQFF | many | TRBJ2-1 | TRBV5-5 | .
TGTGCCAGTAGTCTACAGGGAGGTACGCAGTATTTT | CASSLQGGTQYF | many | TRBJ2-3 | TRBV19 | .
TGCGCCAGCAGCTTGTCCCCGGGCCAGGACACTGAAGCTTTCTTT | CASSLSPGQDTEAFF | few | TRBJ1-1 | TRBV5-1 | .
TGTGCCAGCAGCCTAGGGATCAGGGCACTACCCCCCTACGAGCAGTACTTC | CASSLGIRALPPYEQYF | many | TRBJ2-7 | TRBV28 | .
TGCAGCGTCCACCAAGCCACTGAAGCTTTCTTT | CSVHQATEAFF | many | TRBJ1-1 | TRBV29-1 | .
TGCGCCAGCAGCTCGACCACGAGGGTAGAGACCCAGTACTTC | CASSSTTRVETQYF | many | TRBJ2-5 | TRBV5-1 | .
TGTGCCAGCAGTTTATTGGGGGGCGATCAGCCCCAGCATTTT | CASSLLGGDQPQHF | many | TRBJ1-5 | TRBV28 | .
TGTGCCAGTAGTGCCCTCGTCCGGGACAGGGGGAATGGGGCCAACGTCCTGACTTTC | CASSALVRDRGNGANVLTF | many | TRBJ2-6 | TRBV19 | TRBD1
TGTGCCAGTAACACGATCAGGGGATTTAGTGGCTACACCTTC | CASNTIRGFSGYTF | many | TRBJ1-2 | TRBV19 | .
TGTGCCAGCAGCTTCGGGACAGCCACCGGGGAGCTGTTTTTT | CASSFGTATGELFF | . | TRBJ2-2 | TRBV7-9 | TRBD1
TGTGCCAGCAGCCCCGGACCCGTAGAGACCCAGTACTTC | CASSPGPVETQYF | many | TRBJ2-5 | TRBV7-3 | .
TGTGCCAGCAGCCAAGATCGCATTTACAATGAGCAGTTCTTC | CASSQDRIYNEQFF | . | TRBJ2-1 | TRBV14 | .
TGTGCCAGTATTCGTACGAACATGAACACTGAAGCTTTCTTT | CASIRTNMNTEAFF | many | TRBJ1-1 | TRBV19 | .
TGTGCCAGCACTAGGGGAGCTGGAAACACCATATATTTT | CASTRGAGNTIYF | many | TRBJ1-3 | TRBV6-5 | .
TGTGCCAGCAGCACGGGCCTGGCCGATACGCAGTATTTT | CASSTGLADTQYF | many | TRBJ2-3 | TRBV7-3 | .
TGCGCCGGGGCACCCTACGAGGATCAGCCCCAGCATTTT | CAGAPYEDQPQHF | many | TRBJ1-5 | TRBV4-1 | .
TGTGCCAGCAGCCAACGGCAGGTTCTCCCCTATGGCTACACCTTC | CASSQRQVLPYGYTF | . | TRBJ1-2 | TRBV3-1 | .
TGTGCCAGCAATCTTAGCGGGGGGGCCACAGATACGCAGTATTTT | CASNLSGGATDTQYF | many | TRBJ2-3 | TRBV6-1 | TRBD2
TGCGCCAGCAGCTTGGCCCCAGCGGCGAACACCGGGGAGCTGTTTTTT | CASSLAPAANTGELFF | . | TRBJ2-2 | TRBV5-1 | .
TGTGCCAGCAGCTTGGGTAGCGGTAGTCAGTTCTTC | CASSLGSGSQFF | many | TRBJ2-1 | TRBV5-4 | .
TGTGCCACCAGTGACAAGAGGACAGGGAGCTGGGATACGCAGTATTTT | CATSDKRTGSWDTQYF | many | TRBJ2-3 | TRBV24-1 | TRBD1
TGTGCCAGCAGGGACTCGGGCGGAAACACCATATATTTT | CASRDSGGNTIYF | . | TRBJ1-3 | TRBV6-1 | .
TGTGCCAGCAGGACAGGGTTCTTAGCTAACTATGGCTACACCTTC | CASRTGFLANYGYTF | many | TRBJ1-2 | TRBV6-5 | TRBD1
TGCAGTGCATCGGGCGGACTCGCGAGCGGTATCTATGAGCAGTTCTTC | CSASGGLASGIYEQFF | many | TRBJ2-1 | TRBV20-1 | .